This TCR beta chain was documented in a study of early T cells in non-severe SARS-CoV-2 infection. Study-level information: Alpha and beta chains were unpaired, from unsorted whole-blood bulk RNA.

The TCR library protocol attached unique molecular identifiers to the individual cDNA molecules. TCRdb re-derived calls from the 5' RACE reads in MiXCR, one entry per CDR3 protein. The sample yields 25,000 to 35,000 distinct CDR3 sequences, approximately 4.6% seen once. The CDR3 covers 17 residues. Germline loops: CDR1 SGHRS, CDR2 YFSETQ. J lost 2 bases, V lost 4 bases, and 10 bases had no gene match. This clonotype was seen repeatedly, ten times or more. The source is an adult who was a healthcare worker with PCR-confirmed SARS-CoV-2 infection or an uninfected control (not recorded which). This chain joins TRBV5-1 and TRBJ2-5; TRBD2 agrees at 11 bases. Sequenced: whole blood. The CDR3 coding sequence is TGCGCCAGCAGCGCCCCAGCTAGCGGGGGGTTTCAAGAGACCCAGTACTTC. Its translation: CASSAPASGGFQETQYF.